The 22 T cell receptor beta chains given below trace back to one sample, sequenced in a study of blood T cells in healthy people across ages. A J-beta primer mix and a sample-barcoded 5' primer were used in a second PCR of roughly 6 to 11 cycles. MiXCR was run by TCRdb on the 5' RACE reads, yielding one entry per CDR3 protein. The table includes hundreds of thousands of distinct CDR3 sequences, about 21% detected once. The sequenced material came from blood. The receptors derive from an older man in good health.

In this sample, this clonotype turned up a few times. This chain joins TRBV10-3 and TRBJ2-1; 7 nucleotides align to TRBD1. The CDR3 has 14 residues. V lost 9 bases, J lost 7 bases, and 12 bases stayed unmatched. Germline V gives CDR1 ENHRY, CDR2 SYGVKD. The CDR3 DNA reads TGTGCCATAAGTACAGGGGCTTTGGGTAATGAGCAGTTCTTC. Translation: CAISTGALGNEQFF.

In the case of this clonotype: Germline and junction disagree at one end, which may indicate a read error. The V call is TRBV28, the J call TRBJ2-7, with a weak D call TRBD1 (6 bases). The CDR3 totals 13 residues. The germline V gene encodes CDR1 MDHEN and CDR2 SYDVKM. The CDR3 DNA reads TGTGCCAGCAGGCGGACAGTCTCCCACGAGCAGTACTTC. Protein product: CASRRTVSHEQYF.

The rearrangement uses TRBV20-1 and TRBJ2-3; 13 nucleotides agree with TRBD2. The CDR3 covers 17 residues. The germline CDR1 and CDR2 sequences are DFQATT and SNEGSKA (reference sequence). J gave up 4 bases and V 4 bases, and 11 bases lay outside the gene matches. CDR3 in amino acids: CSATHGLAGVLADTQYF. CDR3 nucleotide sequence: TGCAGTGCTACCCACGGACTAGCGGGAGTGCTAGCAGATACGCAGTATTTT.

This clonotype was found a few times. The chain joins TRBV15 to TRBJ2-1; TRBD2 might be the D (5 bases). Germline lookup yields CDR1 LNHNV and CDR2 YYDKDF (reference sequence). This CDR3 region has 14 residues. Trimming shortened V by 5 bases and J by 6 bases, and 14 bases separated the two germline ends. The CDR3 DNA reads as TGTGCCACCAGCGGGATCGGTGCGGGCAATGAGCAGTTCTTC. Amino acid sequence: CATSGIGAGNEQFF.

This clonotype occurred a few times. This sequence joins TRBV4-2 and TRBJ2-7; D is perhaps TRBD2 (5 bases). Germline assignment: CDR1 LGHNA and CDR2 YNFKEQ. The ends were cut back, 0 bases at V and 2 bases at J, with 14 bases in the middle. The CDR3 covers 16 residues. CDR3 residues: CASSQDRSGSPYEQYF. The CDR3 DNA follows: TGTGCCAGCAGCCAAGATAGGAGCGGTTCACCCTACGAGCAGTACTTC.

This clonotype was observed a few times. V usage is TRBV3-1 and J usage is TRBJ2-7; 8 nucleotides match TRBD1. The germline V gene encodes CDR1 LGHDT and CDR2 YNNKEL (reference sequence). The CDR3 contains 15 residues. V shed 4 bases, J shed 3 bases, and the junction held 8 bases outside the gene matches. The CDR3 nucleotides are TGTGCCAGCAGCCTCGGACAGGGTGGGAACTACGAGCAGTACTTC. Its protein product is CASSLGQGGNYEQYF.

This clonotype was seen many times. V gene TRBV20-1 combines with J gene TRBJ2-7, with 7 bases fitting TRBD1. Germline V lookup: CDR1 DFQATT, CDR2 SNEGSKA (reference sequence). The CDR3 length is 14 residues. The V gene end was trimmed by 3 bases and the J gene end by 2 bases; junction bases not matched to a gene: 7. CDR3 DNA: TGCAGTGCTAGGTCTTCTGACAGGGCCTACGAGCAGTACTTC. Protein sequence: CSARSSDRAYEQYF.

This chain joins TRBV19 and TRBJ1-4; D remains ambiguous. Germline CDR1 and CDR2: LNHDA and SQIVND (reference sequence). V lost 3 bases, J lost 2 bases, and 4 bases lay in between. This CDR3 is built from 13 residues. For the CDR3, the DNA is TGTGCCAGTAGTATGCGGACTAATGAAAAACTGTTTTTT. Residues: CASSMRTNEKLFF.

The genes are TRBV10-2 and TRBJ2-3; 11 nucleotides match TRBD2. Unmatched junction bases numbered 3, after V lost 6 bases and J lost 1 base. This CDR3 has 15 amino acids. Looked up from germline, CDR1 is WSHSY and CDR2 is SAAADI. The CDR3 sequence: CASRSLAGGTDTQYF. The DNA for the CDR3 is TGCGCCAGCAGGTCACTAGCGGGGGGCACAGATACGCAGTATTTT.

This clonotype came up many times. This chain's CDR3 is CASSVEGASEKLFF. The CDR3 nucleotides are TGTGCCAGCAGTGTCGAGGGGGCGAGTGAAAAACTGTTTTTT. The rearrangement links TRBV2 to TRBJ1-4; 7 bases align to TRBD1. V lost 4 bases and J lost 7; bases outside the gene matches: 6. Germline lookup yields CDR1 SNHLY and CDR2 FYNNEI. The CDR3 spans 14 residues.

This chain links TRBV20-1 with TRBJ2-7; 12 bases are shared with TRBD2. With 4 bases clipped from V and 0 bases from J, the junction kept 4 bases outside the gene matches. Germline CDR1 DFQATT, CDR2 SNEGSKA (reference sequence). This CDR3 has 15 residues. In nucleotides, the CDR3 is TGCAGTGCTATACTAGCGGGAGGCCCCTCCTACGAGCAGTACTTC. This gives the protein CSAILAGGPSYEQYF.

This clonotype has a handful of counts. J is TRBJ2-7 and V is TRBV6-1; TRBD1 matches 8 bases. This CDR3 comprises 17 residues. The germline V gene has CDR1 MNHNS and CDR2 SASEGT. With 6 bases clipped from V and 4 bases from J, the junction kept 17 bases outside the gene matches. In DNA form, the CDR3 reads TGTGCCAGCAGCGATCCGACAGGGGCAGGGGTAAAATACGAGCAGTACTTC. It specifies CASSDPTGAGVKYEQYF.

The chain combines TRBV7-9 with TRBJ1-4; unclear D gene. From germline, CDR1 is SEHNR and CDR2 FQNEAQ (reference sequence). This CDR3 is 11 amino acids long. Trimming removed 6 bases at V and 6 bases at J, with 5 bases between. The CDR3 sequence is CASSVYEKLFF. CDR3 DNA sequence: TGTGCCAGCAGTGTGTATGAAAAACTGTTTTTT.

This clonotype was seen only a few times. The gene calls are TRBV12-3 or TRBV12-4 and TRBJ1-1; D is unclear. The V end was cut by 6 bases, the J end by 0 bases, with 8 bases between. The CDR3 runs to 13 residues. The DNA for the CDR3 is TGTGCCAGCAGAGGTCAGGTGAACACTGAAGCTTTCTTT. Its protein product is CASRGQVNTEAFF.

With respect to this clonotype: Its ends do not fully match the called genes, so a read error is possible. The chain couples TRBV4-3 to TRBJ2-7; 9 positions agree with TRBD1. CDR3 length equals 14 residues. Germline V gives CDR1 LGHNA, CDR2 YSLEER. The CDR3 DNA reads as TGCGCCGGCAGCCAGTCAGGGGGACAGGGTGAGCAGTACTTC. Amino acid sequence: CAGSQSGGQGEQYF.

In this sample, this clonotype turned up a few times. An end of the junction differs from the germline gene, which may be a read error. The V gene is TRBV20-1, the J gene TRBJ2-5, with TRBD1 identical over 9 bases. Germline CDR1 is DFQATT and CDR2 is SNEGSKA (reference sequence). This CDR3 has 13 amino acids. CDR3 sequence reads: CSAPPDRGETPYF. Here the CDR3 DNA reads TGCAGTGCCCCCCCGGACAGGGGAGAGACCCCGTACTTC.

This clonotype was seen only a few times. The chain joins TRBV10-3 to TRBJ2-7, with TRBD1 identical over 11 bases. The V segment lost 8 bases and the J segment 6 bases; nucleotides outside the gene matches: 0. This CDR3 is built from 11 residues. Germline V gene data show CDR1 as ENHRY and CDR2 as SYGVKD. CDR3 amino acids: CAIGTGGEQYF. CDR3 nucleotide sequence: TGTGCCATCGGGACAGGGGGCGAGCAGTACTTC.

V usage is TRBV20-1 and J usage is TRBJ2-2, with 11 bases that match TRBD2. Germline V lookup: CDR1 DFQATT, CDR2 SNEGSKA (reference sequence). The CDR3 contains 16 residues. V lost 0 bases, J lost 6 bases, and 6 bases stayed unmatched. The CDR3 coding sequence is TGCAGTGCTAGAGATCTTAGCGGGAGGGCCCCCGGGGAGCTGTTTTTT. Translation gives CSARDLSGRAPGELFF.

J is TRBJ2-1 and V is TRBV27; 14 positions agree with TRBD2. After removal of 8 bases from V and 4 bases from J, the junction contained 4 bases not matched to a gene. This CDR3 spans 15 amino acids. Germline CDR1 is MNHEY and CDR2 is SMNVEV (reference sequence). The CDR3, as DNA: TGTGCCAGCGGGACTAGCGGGAGAAATTACAATGAGCAGTTCTTC. This gives the protein CASGTSGRNYNEQFF.

This clonotype came up a few times. The J gene is TRBJ2-7, the V gene TRBV5-1; possibly TRBD1 or TRBD2 for D (6 bases each). Between the trimmed V and J ends, which lost 5 bases and 2 bases, there was a span of 20 bases. Germline V gene lookup returns CDR1 SGHRS and CDR2 YFSETQ. The CDR3 contains 16 residues. The chain's CDR3 is CASRPQEGTSTYEQYF. As DNA, the CDR3 is TGCGCCAGCAGACCCCAGGAGGGGACATCCACCTACGAGCAGTACTTC.

This clonotype was found a few times. The CDR3 spells CASSLGDRGRETQYF. The CDR3 coding sequence is TGTGCCAGCAGCTTGGGGGACAGGGGCCGGGAGACCCAGTACTTC. The V call is TRBV5-4, the J call TRBJ2-5; 10 bases are a match to TRBD1. Germline assignment: CDR1 SGHNT and CDR2 YYREEE (reference sequence). The J segment lost 5 bases and the V segment lost 0 bases, leaving 4 bases of the junction unmatched. The CDR3 length is 15 residues. The full variable domain, in which reference TRBV5-4 and TRBJ2-5 provide the parts outside the CDR3, is ETGVTQSPTHLIKTRGQQVTLRCSSQSGHNTVSWYQQALGQGPQFIFQYYREEENGRGNFPPRFSGLQFPNYSSELNVNALELDDSALYLCASSLGDRGRETQYFGPGTRLLVL.

The V gene is TRBV28, the J gene TRBJ1-4; no reliable D call. The CDR3 extends over 18 amino acids. Trimming took off 2 bases at V and 0 bases at J, with 16 bases between the two ends. Germline V CDR1 and CDR2: MDHEN, SYDVKM. The CDR3 spells CASSLERRKVATNEKLFF. CDR3 sequence (DNA): TGTGCCAGCAGTTTAGAACGAAGAAAAGTTGCAACTAATGAAAAACTGTTTTTT. The full variable domain, rest sourced from reference TRBV28 and TRBJ1-4, is DVKVTQSSRYLVKRTGEKVFLECVQDMDHENMFWYRQDPGLGLRLIYFSYDVKMKEKGDIPEGYSVSREKKERFSLILESASTNQTSMYLCASSLERRKVATNEKLFFGSGTQLSVL.